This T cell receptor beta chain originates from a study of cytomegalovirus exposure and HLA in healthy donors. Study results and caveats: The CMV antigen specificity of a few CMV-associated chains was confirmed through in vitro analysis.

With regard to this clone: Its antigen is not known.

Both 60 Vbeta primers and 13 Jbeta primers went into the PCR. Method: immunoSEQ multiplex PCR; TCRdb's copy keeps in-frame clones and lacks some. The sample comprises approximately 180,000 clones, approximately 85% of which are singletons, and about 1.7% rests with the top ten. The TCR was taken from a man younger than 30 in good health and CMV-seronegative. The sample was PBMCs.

CDR3 DNA sequence: TGCGCCAGCGCCGCGATCGCGGGGGACACCGGGGAGCTGTTTTTT. Its protein product is CASAAIAGDTGELFF. The chain carries TRBV5-1 and TRBJ2-2; the match to TRBD2 covers 7 bases. The V gene's germline CDR1 is SGHRS and CDR2 YFSETQ. V gave up 7 bases and J gave up 3 bases; unmatched junction bases: 9. This CDR3 is 15 amino acids long.